This T cell receptor beta chain was recorded in a study of blood T cell repertoires in COVID-19 (dated by TCRdb to 2020 to 2022). Background on the whole study: The collaborator samples originated in the United States, Italy and Spain and spanned the acute and convalescent phases of COVID-19. The prospective study material was composed of cDNA or gDNA derived from T cells, B-cell-depleted T cells, or PBMCs. The dataset comprised deeply sampled blood TCRbeta repertoires from subjects exposed to, actively infected with, or recovered from COVID-19. The repertoires were released in a freely available public database meant as a resource for research on the immune response to SARS-CoV-2. The samples were drawn from the first 160 participants of the ongoing ImmuneRACE study and from 1,254 subjects provided by 6 global collaborators. Sample metadata almost always included a de-identified subject ID, COVID-19 status, age in years and sex. Where available, HLA class I and class II types were taken from metadata supplied by the sample provider and were not determined by assay-based typing.

TCRbeta CDR3 regions were amplified from genomic DNA using the immunoSEQ Assay, a bias-controlled multiplex PCR. The paper's processing steps were these. The number of nucleated cells in each sample was estimated from the amplification of reference gene primers within the assay. To quantify the absolute abundance of each unique TCRbeta CDR3 rearrangement, sequence reads were collapsed and filtered. For each sample, productive Simpson clonality was calculated as the square root of Simpson's diversity index over productive rearrangements. Imported from immuneACCESS, the table was reduced by TCRdb to in-frame sequences with V and J called. These copies leave out some clones; in studies compared against another copy, an unresolved V gene accounts for under half, and the cause of the remainder is not known. Clonal size and the V and J genes are those of that table, whereas D and trimming came from the DNA. This sample comprises around 170,000 clones, roughly 80% of them detected only once. The top ten clones comprise 10% to 15% of the sample.

Comment on this clone: What antigen it recognizes has not been identified. No base-level quality is on record; no much larger clone is a single base apart.

Enrolling through a virtual design, the prospective study's participants ranged in age from about 18 to 89 years and lived across roughly 23 United States geographic areas. In the prospective study, participants were assigned to cohorts based on the clinical history participants reported in a screening survey and a study questionnaire. ImmuneRACE Cohort 3 recovered participants were defined by two consecutive negative NP/OP PCR tests, healthcare professional clearance, or symptom resolution. Each participant in the prospective study had whole blood, serum and a nasopharyngeal or oropharyngeal swab collected by mobile phlebotomists. Additional blood draws and questionnaires over an approximately 2-month period could optionally be provided by prospective study participants. Prospective study blood samples were shipped either frozen or at room temperature before DNA extraction. Overall study outcomes, separate from this receptor: The quantity of clinical and demographic metadata differed by source and by participant and was supplied without curation.

For CDR1 and CDR2, the germline V gene lists MGHDK and SYGVNS. From the cysteine up to the phenylalanine, the CDR3 has a length of 13 residues. The DNA shown is the 39-base CDR3, in frame from base 1. The V and J ends are trimmed by 6 bases and 0 bases, leaving 6 bases between them. Sequencing input: PBMCs or T cells enriched from blood (not recorded which). The receptor was isolated from a man aged 45-65 years who had recovered from COVID-19. This sequence uses TRBV25-1 and TRBJ1-3, with no confident D gene call. The CDR3 loop reads CASRVSSGNTIYF. The DNA sequence is given as TGTGCCAGCAGGGTGAGCTCTGGAAACACCATATATTTT.